The source of this T cell receptor (beta chain) is a study of response to subunit inactivated influenza vaccine. Findings and caveats of the study: Each seasonal influenza vaccination recruits few new T cells, the authors suggested.

As for this clonotype: The antigen is not known.

This CDR3 has 12 amino acids. CDR1 is SGHDT and CDR2 is YYEEEE in the germline V gene. The germline V and J ends were trimmed by 4 bases and 0 bases, with 5 bases remaining between them. TCRdb independently ran MiXCR on the RT-PCR reads; one entry per CDR3 protein. This sample has over 750,000 distinct CDR3 sequences, with 21% found just once. This receptor was obtained from a man aged 50 or older who received an inactivated influenza vaccine. The sequencing used PBMCs from blood, collected about 5 days after vaccination. The chain couples TRBV5-6 to TRBJ2-7; D is uncertain. CDR3 protein: CASSVASYEQYF. The CDR3 DNA reads as TGTGCCAGCAGCGTGGCCTCCTACGAGCAGTACTTC.